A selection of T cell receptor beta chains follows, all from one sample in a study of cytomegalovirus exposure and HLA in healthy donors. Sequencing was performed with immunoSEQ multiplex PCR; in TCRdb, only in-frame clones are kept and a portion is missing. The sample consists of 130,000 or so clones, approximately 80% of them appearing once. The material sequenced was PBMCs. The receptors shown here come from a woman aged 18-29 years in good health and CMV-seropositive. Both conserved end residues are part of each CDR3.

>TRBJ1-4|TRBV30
CAWKGGNEKLFF
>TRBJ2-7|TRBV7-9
CASSSLQGAEDEQYF
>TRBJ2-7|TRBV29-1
CSAGQGEFYEQYF
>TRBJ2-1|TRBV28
CASSLPSGGLNEQFF
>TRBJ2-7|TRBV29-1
CSVVVLDSPYEQYF
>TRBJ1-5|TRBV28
CASRDTGGSNQPQHF
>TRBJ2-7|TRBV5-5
CASSLRSYEQYF
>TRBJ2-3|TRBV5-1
CASSLSGAYTDTQYF
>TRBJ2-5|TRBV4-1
CASSQGATGPETQYF
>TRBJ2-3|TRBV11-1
CASSLGLAGSTGTQYF
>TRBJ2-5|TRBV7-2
CASSLAPSGGRETQYF
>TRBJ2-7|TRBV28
CASSFGGSYEQYF
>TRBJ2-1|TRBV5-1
CASSLAVGGGGNEQFF
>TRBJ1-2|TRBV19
CASSDSSGTVHGYTF
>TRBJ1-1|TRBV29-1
CSVEDHGGVRTEAFF
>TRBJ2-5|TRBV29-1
CSVELVGEGETQYF
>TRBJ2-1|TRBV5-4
CASSSEVLAGFDNEQFF
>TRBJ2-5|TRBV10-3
CAISELEGTQYF
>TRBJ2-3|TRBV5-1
CASSLFSSGGGPGTDTQYF
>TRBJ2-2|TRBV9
CASRDTGVGTGELFF
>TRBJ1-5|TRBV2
CASSYPTGGNQPQHF
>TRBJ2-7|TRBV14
CASSQYTEQYF
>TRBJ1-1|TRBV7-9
CASRGLNTEAFF
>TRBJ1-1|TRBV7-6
CASSLATGLGTEAFF
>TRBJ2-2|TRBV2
CASSVGLNKAIYTGELFF
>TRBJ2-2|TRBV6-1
CASSEALVQLSGELFF
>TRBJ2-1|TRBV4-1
CASSQVESSYNEQFF
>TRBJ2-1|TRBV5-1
CASSFTGGEGNEQFF
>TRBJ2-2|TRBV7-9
CSSSFYSLRDAGELFF
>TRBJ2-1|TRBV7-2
CASRPPLAGGPGNEQFF
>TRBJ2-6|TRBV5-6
CASSLNRGLTGANVLTF
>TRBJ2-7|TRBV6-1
CATRGGQRFYEQYF
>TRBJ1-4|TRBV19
CASSISSLTRGTNEKLFF
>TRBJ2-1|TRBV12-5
CASGSGQGANEQFF
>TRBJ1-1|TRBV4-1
CASSQDLLNTEAFF
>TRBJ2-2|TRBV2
CASSVLAGEDTGELFF
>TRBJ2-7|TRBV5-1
CASRRDFSSSYEQYF
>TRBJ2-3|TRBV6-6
CASSYSGTSGTDTQYF
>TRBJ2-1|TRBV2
CASSLGRASSYNEQFF
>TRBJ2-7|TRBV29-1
CSVFVGLAYEQYF
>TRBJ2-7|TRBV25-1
CASSVKSGTYEQYF
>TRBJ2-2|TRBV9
CAGSGLAGANTGELFF
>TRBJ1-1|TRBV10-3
CAIRLTGNTEAFF
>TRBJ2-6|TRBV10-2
CASSESYRVGTGANVLTF
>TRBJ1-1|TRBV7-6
CASSLGQGLDTEAFF
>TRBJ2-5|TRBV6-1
CASSDSGQQETQYF